The T cell receptor beta chain described here comes from a study of CXCR3-negative and CXCR3-positive naive CD8 T cells. The CDR3 runs 14 residues. From germline, CDR1 is SGHDN and CDR2 FVKESK. Notes on the study in general: With respect to TRBV-TRBJ usage, naive CXCR3-negative and CXCR3-positive cells were similar; memory differed. Hydrophobicity of TRB CDR3s was greater in CXCR3-positive naive cells than in CXCR3-negative naive cells.

The libraries of TRB cDNA were constructed through 5' RACE using UMI labels. Reprocessing the 5' RACE reads, TCRdb reports a single entry for every CDR3 protein and omits DNA. The sample data list over 100,000 distinct CDR3 sequences. To note about this clonotype: No antigen is known for it.

The sequence was obtained from a human donor in good health. Some clones in this sample may be carry-over from other donors' samples. The rearrangement joins TRBV14 to TRBJ2-7; the TCRdb call, TRBD1, lacks DNA for checking. What was sequenced was naive CXCR3+ CD8+ T cells from blood. Subset meaning: CD45RO-CCR7+CD27+CD95- naive CD8+ T cells expressing CXCR3 (TNR3+). CDR3: CASSQEGTPWEQYF. Drawing the rest from reference TRBV14 and TRBJ2-7, the complete variable domain is EAGVTQFPSHSVIEKGQTVTLRCDPISGHDNLYWYRRVMGKEIKFLLHFVKESKQDESGMPNNRFLAERTGGTYSTLKVQPAELEDSGVYFCASSQEGTPWEQYFGPGTRLTVT.